This T cell receptor beta chain is drawn from a study of OX40 agonist ivuxolimab in advanced cancers. Overall study findings and caveats: At 0.1 to 3.0 mg/kg, CD4+ and CD8+ blood T cells expanded clonally by week 6. Low clonal expansion, among the lowest seen, marked partial responders at 0.1-3.0 mg/kg.

Patients with a history of autoimmune disease or on systemic immunosuppression were excluded. Per germline, CDR1 SNHLY and CDR2 FYNNEI. V was shortened by 4 bases and J by 2 bases, with 9 bases between the two germline ends. The CDR3 is 14 residues long. A note on this clone: Its matching antigen is unknown.

Libraries were prepared by immunoSEQ multiplex PCR; TCRdb keeps only in-frame clonotypes and omits some of them. This table has approximately 94,000 clones, 75% to 90% appearing once. This clonotype originated in an adult with an advanced solid tumor such as melanoma, head and neck, liver or kidney cancer. The specimen comprised CD4+ or CD8+ T cells sorted from blood, sampled in a trial of the OX40 agonist ivuxolimab. This chain uses TRBV2 with TRBJ1-5; D gene uncertain. The CDR3 region has the DNA TGTGCCAGCAGTGTTCGGGAGGGCAATCAGCCCCAGCATTTT. Translation gives CASSVREGNQPQHF.